The present entry profiles one TCR beta chain with its context. Antigen specificity is unknown. This sample was taken from a study of vaccination and CD4 T cells after COVID-19. Across the study: Stimuli were overlapping spike peptide pools of SARS-CoV-2 and three common cold coronaviruses (HCoV-NL63, HCoV-OC43, HCoV-229E).

V lost 8 bases, J lost 6 bases, and 12 bases stayed unmatched. Germline loops: CDR1 ENHRY, CDR2 SYGVKD. CDR3 length: 15 amino acids. CD4+ T cells that had been cultured provided DNA sequenced with the Oncomine TCR Beta short-read assay. TCRdb called the PCR reads again in MiXCR, with one record for every CDR3 protein. Here the sample spans some 9,500 distinct CDR3 sequences, about half being singletons. Treatment of the sample: approximately nine-day PBMC culture with coronavirus spike peptide pools or control peptides (ViraFEST assay). Sequencing was carried out using CD4+ T cells from blood, cultured in vitro. The chain carries TRBV10-3 and TRBJ2-1; 8 positions match TRBD2. This TCR was sampled from a human donor who had recovered from COVID-19. Here the CDR3 reads CAILTASGLPNEQFF. Written as DNA, the CDR3 is TGTGCCATCCTTACGGCTAGCGGGCTTCCCAATGAGCAGTTCTTC.